The clone carrying this T cell receptor beta chain was counted a few times. RNA extraction and reverse transcription yielded cDNA as sequencing template. TCRdb keeps only in-frame clones here, not all; method: immunoSEQ multiplex PCR. The data contain about 200,000 clones, roughly 66% of them singletons. These data come from a study of CD8+ T cells in alopecia areata. Whole-study context: Among treated patients, oral tofacitinib was administered at 5 to 10 mg twice daily.

Trimming cost V 1 base and J 7 bases, with 14 bases left between them. The germline CDR1 and CDR2 sequences are SGHAT and FQNNGV. The CDR3 extends over 15 amino acids. The sample's treatment: oral pan-JAK inhibitor, 5-10 mg twice daily. This chain links TRBV11-2 with TRBJ2-1, with D possibly TRBD2 on 6 matching bases. The source material was CD4+ T cells sorted from blood, sampled at week 24, from a patient treated with tofacitinib. The source is a human donor with alopecia areata. The CDR3, as DNA: TGTGCCAGCAGCTTAGCTCTGGAGGGTAGTAATGAGCAGTTCTTC. Translation gives CASSLALEGSNEQFF.